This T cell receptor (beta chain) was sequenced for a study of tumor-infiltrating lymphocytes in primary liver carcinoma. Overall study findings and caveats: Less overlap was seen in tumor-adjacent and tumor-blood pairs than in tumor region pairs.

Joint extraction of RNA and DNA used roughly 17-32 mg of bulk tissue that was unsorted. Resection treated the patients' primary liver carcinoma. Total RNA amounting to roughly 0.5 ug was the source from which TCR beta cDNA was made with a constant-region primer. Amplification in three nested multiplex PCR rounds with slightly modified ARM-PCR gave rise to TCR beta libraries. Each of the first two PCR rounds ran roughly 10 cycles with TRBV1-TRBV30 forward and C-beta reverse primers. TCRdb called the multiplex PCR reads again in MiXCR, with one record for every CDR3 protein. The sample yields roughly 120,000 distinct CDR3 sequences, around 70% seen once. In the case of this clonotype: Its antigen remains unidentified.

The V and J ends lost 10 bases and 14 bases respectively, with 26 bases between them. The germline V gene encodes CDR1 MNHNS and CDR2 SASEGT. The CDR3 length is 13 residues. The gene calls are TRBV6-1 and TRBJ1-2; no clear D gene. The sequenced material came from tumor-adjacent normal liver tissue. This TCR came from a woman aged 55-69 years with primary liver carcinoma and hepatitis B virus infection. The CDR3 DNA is TGTGCCACCCGGGATAGCATACCCCTATCGTTTACCTTC. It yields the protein CATRDSIPLSFTF.